This TCR beta chain derives from a study of CD8 T cells in Susac syndrome. Regarding the study as a whole: An acknowledgment was made by the study that its TCR sequencing and HLA analysis involved relatively few individuals.

The authors carried out high-throughput sequencing of TCR beta. They applied it to CD8+ and CD4+ T cells obtained from blood. The CDR3 loop spans 15 amino acids. Germline CDR1 reads GTSNPN; CDR2 reads SVGIG (reference sequence). V was trimmed by 1 base and J by 4 bases, leaving 16 bases between them. Remarks on this clonotype: Its cognate antigen is unknown.

RNA, at about 0.45 to 1 ug, was reverse transcribed with random hexamers. MiXCR, run by TCRdb on the immunoSEQ multiplex PCR reads, gives a single entry per CDR3 protein. The sample lists about 190,000 distinct CDR3 sequences; roughly 94% were seen once. Source material: CD4+ T cells from PBMCs. V is TRBV30 and J is TRBJ1-2; no firm D call. The receptor's source is a human donor in good health. DNA of the CDR3: TGTGCCTGGAGTGACGGATTCACTGCTCGCTATGGCTACACCTTC. Translation gives CAWSDGFTARYGYTF. Filled out from reference TRBV30 and TRBJ1-2, the complete variable domain reads SQTIHQWPATLVQPVGSPLSLECTVEGTSNPNLYWYRQAAGRGLQLLFYSVGIGQISSEVPQNLSASRPQDRQFILSSKKLLLSDSGFYLCAWSDGFTARYGYTFGSGTRLTVV.